A single sample is the source of the 7 T cell receptor beta chains below, sequenced in a study of neurological immune-mediated disorders. TCRdb re-analysed the 5' RACE reads in MiXCR, keeping a single row per CDR3 protein. The sample shows some 76,000 distinct CDR3 sequences, 3% to 4% of them seen only once. The sequenced sample consisted of PBMCs. The source is a woman between 45 and 65 years old with multiple sclerosis.

This clonotype was seen many times. The chain couples TRBV5-1 to TRBJ1-4; D is undetermined. Trimming removed 5 bases from V and 3 bases from J, with 8 bases in between. Germline CDR1 reads SGHRS; CDR2 reads YFSETQ. The CDR3 has 13 amino acids. The CDR3 loop reads CASRILSNEKLFF. Here the CDR3 DNA reads TGCGCCAGCAGGATCTTGTCTAATGAAAAACTGTTTTTT.

This clonotype has a count of ten or more. The genes are TRBV10-3 and TRBJ1-2; 8 nucleotides line up with TRBD1. This CDR3 comprises 14 residues. V dropped 4 bases and J dropped 3; count of bases not matched to a gene: 4. CDR1 ENHRY and CDR2 SYGVKD come from the germline V gene. This chain's CDR3 is CAISAGQAYYGYTF. The CDR3 DNA reads TGTGCCATCAGTGCGGGACAGGCTTACTATGGCTACACCTTC.

This clonotype has ten or more counts. The gene calls are TRBV5-1 and TRBJ2-7; either TRBD1 or TRBD2 may supply D (5 bases each). The CDR3 runs to 13 residues. The germline gives CDR1 SGHRS, CDR2 YFSETQ. V was clipped by 6 bases and J by 4 bases, with 14 bases between them. DNA for the CDR3: TGCGCCAGCACCAAACGAGAGGGGTACGAGCAGTACTTC. Encoded protein: CASTKREGYEQYF.

This clonotype was observed many times. The genes are TRBV7-2 and TRBJ1-2, with a weak D call TRBD1 (5 bases). Germline assignment: CDR1 SGHTA and CDR2 FQGNSA. V lost 5 bases and J lost 7, with 20 bases in between. The CDR3 contains 15 residues. The CDR3 reads CASSQRGGLSFGYTF. In DNA form, the CDR3 reads TGTGCCAGCAGCCAACGTGGGGGTTTGTCGTTTGGCTACACCTTC.

This clonotype was detected many times. The rearrangement uses TRBV7-2 and TRBJ2-7; the D call may be TRBD1 or TRBD2 (5 bases each). This CDR3 contains 13 residues. Germline V gene sequence: CDR1 SGHTA, CDR2 FQGNSA. Between the trimmed V and J ends, which lost 6 bases and 5 bases, there was a span of 14 bases. The CDR3 loop is CASSSRGVDEQYV. Written as DNA, the CDR3 is TGTGCCAGCAGTTCAAGAGGGGTCGACGAGCAGTACGTC.

At least ten counts were recorded for this clonotype. V gene TRBV27 combines with J gene TRBJ2-2; no clear D. Per germline, CDR1 MNHEY and CDR2 SMNVEV (reference sequence). Trimming cost V 5 bases and J 1 base, with 8 bases left between them. The CDR3 spans 14 residues. CDR3 sequence (DNA): TGTGCCAGCAGTATAAGTAGGAACACCGGGGAGCTGTTTTTT. Protein sequence: CASSISRNTGELFF.

This clonotype was found many times. This chain links TRBV7-2 with TRBJ1-2; TRBD1 agrees at 7 bases. This CDR3 comprises 15 residues. The V gene end was trimmed by 5 bases and the J gene end by 8 bases; junction bases not matched to a gene: 14. Germline V gene sequence: CDR1 SGHTA, CDR2 FQGNSA. CDR3 residues: CASSPGGTVRGGYTF. CDR3 coding DNA: TGTGCCAGCAGCCCAGGAGGGACAGTTCGTGGAGGCTACACCTTC.